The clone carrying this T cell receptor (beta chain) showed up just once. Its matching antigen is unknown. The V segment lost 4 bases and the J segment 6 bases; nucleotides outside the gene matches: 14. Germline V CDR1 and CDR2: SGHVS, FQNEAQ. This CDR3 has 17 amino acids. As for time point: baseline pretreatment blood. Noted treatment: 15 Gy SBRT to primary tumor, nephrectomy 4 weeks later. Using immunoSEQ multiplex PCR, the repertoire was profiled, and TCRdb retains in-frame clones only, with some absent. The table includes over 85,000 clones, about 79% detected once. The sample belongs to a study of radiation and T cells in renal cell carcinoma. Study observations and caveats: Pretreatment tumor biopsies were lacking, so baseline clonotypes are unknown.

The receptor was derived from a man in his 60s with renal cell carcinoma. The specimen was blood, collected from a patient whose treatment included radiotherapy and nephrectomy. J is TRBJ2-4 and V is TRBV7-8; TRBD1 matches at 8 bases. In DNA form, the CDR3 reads TGTGCCAGCAGCTGGAAGATGCCCGGGACAGGCGGAAACATTCAGTACTTC. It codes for CASSWKMPGTGGNIQYF.